This TCR beta chain was documented in a study of blood T cell repertoires in COVID-19. Study details: Whether acute or convalescent, the COVID-19 samples came from the United States, Italy and Spain. PBMCs, B-cell-depleted T cells, or T cells were the source of the cDNA or gDNA that made up the material.

This CDR3 has 12 residues. Germline V CDR1 and CDR2: SGHNT, YYREEE (reference sequence). Original processing notes: Researchers report that nucleated cell counts were estimated from reference gene primer amplification. TCRdb's table, derived via immunoSEQ multiplex PCR, lists solely in-frame clones and lacks some. V, J and clone size derive from that table, while D and trimming were established from the DNA sequence. The repertoire holds 200,000 to 250,000 clones, with about 79% as singletons. In regard to this clone: One end of the junction varies from germline; a read error may be responsible.

The sequenced material came from peripheral blood. The TCR originated in a human donor in a cohort sampled during active COVID-19. The rearrangement uses TRBV5-4 and TRBJ2-7; 12 positions agree with TRBD2. CDR3 amino acids: CASSSGGLAGSF. As DNA, the CDR3 is TGTGCCAGCAGCTCCGGTGGACTAGCGGGAAGCTTC.